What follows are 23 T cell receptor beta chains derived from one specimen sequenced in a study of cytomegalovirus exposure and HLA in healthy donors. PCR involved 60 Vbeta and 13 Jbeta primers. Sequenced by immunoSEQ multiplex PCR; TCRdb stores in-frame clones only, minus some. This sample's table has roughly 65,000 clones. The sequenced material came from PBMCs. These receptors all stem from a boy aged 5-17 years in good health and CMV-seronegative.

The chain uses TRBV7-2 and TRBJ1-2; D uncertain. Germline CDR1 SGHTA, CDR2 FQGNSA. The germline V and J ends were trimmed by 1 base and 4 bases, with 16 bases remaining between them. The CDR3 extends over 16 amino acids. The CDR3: CASSLGLVSLGYGYTF. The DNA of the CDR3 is TGTGCCAGCAGCTTAGGATTGGTTAGCCTTGGCTATGGCTACACCTTC.

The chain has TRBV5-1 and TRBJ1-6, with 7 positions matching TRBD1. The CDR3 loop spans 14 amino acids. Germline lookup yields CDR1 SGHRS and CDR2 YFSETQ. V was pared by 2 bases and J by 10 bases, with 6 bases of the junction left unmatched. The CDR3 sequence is CASSLQGQGSPLHF. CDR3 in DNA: TGCGCCAGCAGCTTACAGGGGCAGGGATCACCCCTCCACTTT.

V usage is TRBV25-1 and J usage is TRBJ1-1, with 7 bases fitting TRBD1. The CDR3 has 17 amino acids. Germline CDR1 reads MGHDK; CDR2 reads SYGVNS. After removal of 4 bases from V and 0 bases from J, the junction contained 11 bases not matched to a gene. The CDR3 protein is CASSGRDSGVMNTEAFF. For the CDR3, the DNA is TGTGCCAGCAGTGGCCGGGACAGTGGGGTAATGAACACTGAAGCTTTCTTT.

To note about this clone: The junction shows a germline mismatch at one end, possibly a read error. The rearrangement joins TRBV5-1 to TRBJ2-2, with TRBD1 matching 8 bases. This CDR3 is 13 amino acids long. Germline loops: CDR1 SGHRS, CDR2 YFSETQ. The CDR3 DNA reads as TGCGCCTGCAGGGGGCGGTACACCGGGGAGCTGTTTTTT. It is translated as CACRGRYTGELFF.

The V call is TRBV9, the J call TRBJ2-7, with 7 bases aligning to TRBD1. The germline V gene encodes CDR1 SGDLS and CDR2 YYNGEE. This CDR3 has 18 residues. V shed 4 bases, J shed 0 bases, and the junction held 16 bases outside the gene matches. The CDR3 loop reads CASSPTGQAKPSSYEQYF. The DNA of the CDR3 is TGTGCCAGCAGCCCCACCGGACAGGCTAAGCCAAGCTCCTACGAGCAGTACTTC. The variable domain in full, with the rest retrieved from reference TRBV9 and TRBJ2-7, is DSGVTQTPKHLITATGQRVTLRCSPRSGDLSVYWYQQSLDQGLQFLIQYYNGEERAKGNILERFSAQQFPDLHSELNLSSLELGDSALYFCASSPTGQAKPSSYEQYFGPGTRLTVT.

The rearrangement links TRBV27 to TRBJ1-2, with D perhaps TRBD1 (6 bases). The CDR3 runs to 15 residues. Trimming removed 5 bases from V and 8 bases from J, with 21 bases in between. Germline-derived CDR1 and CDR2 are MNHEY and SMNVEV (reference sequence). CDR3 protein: CASSLGGGLGEGYTF. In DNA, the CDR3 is TGTGCCAGCAGTCTGGGGGGGGGCCTTGGAGAAGGCTACACCTTC.

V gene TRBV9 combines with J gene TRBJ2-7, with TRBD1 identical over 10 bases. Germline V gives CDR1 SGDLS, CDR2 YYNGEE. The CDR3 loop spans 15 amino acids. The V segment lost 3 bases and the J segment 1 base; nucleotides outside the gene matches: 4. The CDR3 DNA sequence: TGTGCCAGCAGCGCCCGGGACAGGGGTTCCTACGAGCAGTACTTC. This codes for CASSARDRGSYEQYF.

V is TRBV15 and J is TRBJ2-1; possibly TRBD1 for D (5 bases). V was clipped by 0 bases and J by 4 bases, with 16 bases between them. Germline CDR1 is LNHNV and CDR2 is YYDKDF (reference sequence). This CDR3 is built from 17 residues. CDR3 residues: CATSREEGAVFYNEQFF. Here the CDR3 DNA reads TGTGCCACCAGCAGAGAGGAAGGGGCCGTATTTTACAATGAGCAGTTCTTC. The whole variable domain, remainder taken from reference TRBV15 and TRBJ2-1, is DAMVIQNPRYQVTQFGKPVTLSCSQTLNHNVMYWYQQKSSQAPKLLFHYYDKDFNNEADTPDNFQSRRPNTSFCFLDIRSPGLGDTAMYLCATSREEGAVFYNEQFFGPGTRLTVL.

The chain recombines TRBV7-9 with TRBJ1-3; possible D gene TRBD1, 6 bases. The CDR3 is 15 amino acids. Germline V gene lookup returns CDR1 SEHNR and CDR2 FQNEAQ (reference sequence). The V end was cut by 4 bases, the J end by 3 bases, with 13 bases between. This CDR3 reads CASSYTGNRGNTIYF. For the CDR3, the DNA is TGTGCCAGCAGCTACACAGGGAACCGTGGAAACACCATATATTTT.

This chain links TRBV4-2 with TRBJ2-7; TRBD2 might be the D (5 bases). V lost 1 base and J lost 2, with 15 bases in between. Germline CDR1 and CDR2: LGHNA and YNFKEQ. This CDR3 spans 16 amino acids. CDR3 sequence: CASSQVADLSAYEQYF. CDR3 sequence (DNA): TGTGCCAGCAGCCAAGTGGCAGACCTTAGCGCCTACGAGCAGTACTTC.

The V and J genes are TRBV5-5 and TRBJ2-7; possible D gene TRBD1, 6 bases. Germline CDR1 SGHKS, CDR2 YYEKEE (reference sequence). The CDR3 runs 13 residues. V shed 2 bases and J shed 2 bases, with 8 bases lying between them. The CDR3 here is CASSFPGAYEQYF. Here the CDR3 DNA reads TGTGCCAGCAGCTTCCCAGGGGCCTACGAGCAGTACTTC.

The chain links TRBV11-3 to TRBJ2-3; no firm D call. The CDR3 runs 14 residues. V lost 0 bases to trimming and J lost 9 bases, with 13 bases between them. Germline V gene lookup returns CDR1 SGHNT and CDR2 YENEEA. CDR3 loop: CASSLDGDGATQYF. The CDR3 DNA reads TGTGCCAGCAGCTTAGATGGCGACGGAGCGACGCAGTATTTT.

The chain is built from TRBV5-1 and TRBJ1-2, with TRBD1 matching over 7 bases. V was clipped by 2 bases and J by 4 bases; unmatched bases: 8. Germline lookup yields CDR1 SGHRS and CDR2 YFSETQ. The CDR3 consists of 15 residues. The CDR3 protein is CASSFAIGTAYGYTF. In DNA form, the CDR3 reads TGCGCCAGCAGCTTCGCCATCGGGACAGCCTATGGCTACACCTTC.

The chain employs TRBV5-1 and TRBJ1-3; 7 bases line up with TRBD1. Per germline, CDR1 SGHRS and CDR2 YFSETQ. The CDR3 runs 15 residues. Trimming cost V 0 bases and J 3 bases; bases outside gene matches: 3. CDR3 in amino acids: CASSLEGAGGNTIYF. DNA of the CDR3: TGCGCCAGCAGCTTGGAGGGGGCCGGTGGAAACACCATATATTTT.

DNA of the CDR3: TGTGCCAGCAGCGGCAGACAGCTCAATGAGCAGTTCTTC. Translated, it gives CASSGRQLNEQFF. The chain employs TRBV11-3 and TRBJ2-1; possible D gene TRBD1, 5 bases. Looked up from germline, CDR1 is SGHNT and CDR2 is YENEEA. The germline V and J ends were trimmed by 5 bases and 6 bases, with 11 bases remaining between them. This CDR3 is 13 amino acids long. The full variable domain, its missing parts supplied by reference TRBV11-3 and TRBJ2-1, is EAGVVQSPRYKIIEKKQPVAFWCNPISGHNTLYWYLQNLGQGPELLIRYENEEAVDDSQLPKDRFSAERLKGVDSTLKIQPAELGDSAVYLCASSGRQLNEQFFGPGTRLTVL.

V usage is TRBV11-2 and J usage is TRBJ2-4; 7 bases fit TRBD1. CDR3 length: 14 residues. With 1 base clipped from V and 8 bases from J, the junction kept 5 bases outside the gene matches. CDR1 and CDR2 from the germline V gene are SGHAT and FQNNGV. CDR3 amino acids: CASSLGGGEYIQYF. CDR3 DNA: TGTGCCAGCAGCTTAGGAGGGGGCGAGTACATTCAGTACTTC.

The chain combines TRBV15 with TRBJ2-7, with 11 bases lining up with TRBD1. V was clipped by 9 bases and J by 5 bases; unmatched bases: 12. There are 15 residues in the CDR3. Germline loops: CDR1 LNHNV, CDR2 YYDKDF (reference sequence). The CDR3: CATKPGTGGYNEQYF. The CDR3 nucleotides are TGTGCCACGAAACCCGGGACAGGGGGTTACAACGAGCAGTACTTC.

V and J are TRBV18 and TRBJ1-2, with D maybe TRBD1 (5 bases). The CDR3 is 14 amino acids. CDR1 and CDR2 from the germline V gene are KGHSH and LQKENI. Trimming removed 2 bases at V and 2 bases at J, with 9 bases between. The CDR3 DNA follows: TGTGCCAGCTCACCAGGGGCTCGAAACTATGGCTACACCTTC. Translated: CASSPGARNYGYTF.

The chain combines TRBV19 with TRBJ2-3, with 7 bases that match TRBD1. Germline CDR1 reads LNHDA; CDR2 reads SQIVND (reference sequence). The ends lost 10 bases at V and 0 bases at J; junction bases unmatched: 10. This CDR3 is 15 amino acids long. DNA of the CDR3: TGTGCCACAATCGACAGGGCAGGAAGCACAGATACGCAGTATTTT. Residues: CATIDRAGSTDTQYF.

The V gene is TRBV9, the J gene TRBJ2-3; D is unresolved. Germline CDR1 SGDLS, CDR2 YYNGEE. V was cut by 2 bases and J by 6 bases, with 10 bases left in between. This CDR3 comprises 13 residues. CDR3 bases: TGTGCCAGCAGCGTGGCAGGTCGGGATACGCAGTATTTT. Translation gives CASSVAGRDTQYF.

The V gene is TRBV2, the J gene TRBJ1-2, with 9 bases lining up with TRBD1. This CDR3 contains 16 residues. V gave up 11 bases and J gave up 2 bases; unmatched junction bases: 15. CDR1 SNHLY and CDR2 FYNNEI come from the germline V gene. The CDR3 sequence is CAGEGGITGGNYGYTF. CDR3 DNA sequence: TGTGCCGGCGAAGGGGGGATCACAGGGGGCAACTATGGCTACACCTTC.

CDR3 DNA sequence: TGTGCCAGCAGTGTGTCACTAGATCAGCCTTTCTTT. Its translation: CASSVSLDQPFF. This chain links TRBV25-1 with TRBJ1-1; the D is unclear. V lost 4 bases and J lost 12, with 15 bases in between. CDR1 MGHDK and CDR2 SYGVNS come from the germline V gene. The CDR3 spans 12 residues.

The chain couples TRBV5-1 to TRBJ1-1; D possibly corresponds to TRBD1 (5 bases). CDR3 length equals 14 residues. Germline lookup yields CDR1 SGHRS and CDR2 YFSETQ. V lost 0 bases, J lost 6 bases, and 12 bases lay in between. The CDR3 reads CASSLAVGLAEAFF. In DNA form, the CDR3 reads TGCGCCAGCAGCTTGGCCGTGGGGCTCGCTGAAGCTTTCTTT.